These 19 T cell receptor beta chains were all obtained from the same sample, sequenced in a study of CD8 T cells in Susac syndrome. The authors reverse transcribed roughly 0.45 to 1 ug RNA with random hexamers. TCRdb analysed the immunoSEQ multiplex PCR reads with MiXCR anew, one entry per CDR3 protein. This sample has about 430,000 distinct CDR3 sequences, with 85% found just once. The specimen sequenced was CD8+ T cells from PBMCs. The source of these receptors is a human donor with multiple sclerosis.

This rearrangement joins TRBV28 to TRBJ1-1; 8 bases line up with TRBD1. The ends lost 7 bases at V and 0 bases at J; junction bases unmatched: 4. The CDR3 spans 14 residues. Germline V gene data show CDR1 as MDHEN and CDR2 as SYDVKM. The CDR3 sequence is CASIGTGLNTEAFF. CDR3 sequence (DNA): TGTGCCAGCATTGGGACAGGATTGAACACTGAAGCTTTCTTT.

CDR3 loop: CASSQVAIGAPGEKLFF. CDR3 DNA sequence: TGCGCCAGCAGCCAGGTTGCGATAGGGGCGCCGGGGGAAAAACTGTTTTTT. The chain is built from TRBV4-1 and TRBJ1-4, with D perhaps TRBD1 (5 bases). The CDR3 consists of 17 residues. Deletions cut 3 bases from V and 8 bases from J, with 22 bases between. Per germline, CDR1 MGHRA and CDR2 YSYEKL.

The sample holds one count of this clonotype. This chain joins TRBV5-6 and TRBJ2-1, with 12 bases identical to TRBD2. J was trimmed by 6 bases and V by 0 bases; bases with no gene match: 1. Germline V gene data show CDR1 as SGHDT and CDR2 as YYEEEE. The CDR3 totals 15 residues. CDR3 nucleotides: TGTGCCAGCAGCTTGGCTAGCGGGAGGGCCAATGAGCAGTTCTTC. Translated, it gives CASSLASGRANEQFF. Full variable domain (outside the CDR3, taken from reference TRBV5-6 and TRBJ2-1): DAGVTQSPTHLIKTRGQQVTLRCSPKSGHDTVSWYQQALGQGPQFIFQYYEEEERQRGNFPDRFSGHQFPNYSSELNVNALLLGDSALYLCASSLASGRANEQFFGPGTRLTVL.

This chain connects TRBV19 to TRBJ2-7; no clear D gene. This CDR3 is built from 12 residues. Germline V lookup: CDR1 LNHDA, CDR2 SQIVND (reference sequence). Trimming removed 10 bases from V and 2 bases from J, with 12 bases in between. The CDR3 spells CATTDGTYEQYF. CDR3 nucleotides: TGTGCCACCACGGACGGCACCTACGAGCAGTACTTC.

The CDR3 region has the DNA TGTGCCAGCACCCTGGGGGGAGACTACGAGCAGTACTTC. Residues: CASTLGGDYEQYF. V gene TRBV12-3 or TRBV12-4 combines with J gene TRBJ2-7, with D perhaps matching TRBD2 (6 bases). The CDR3 runs 13 residues. V was cut by 7 bases and J by 3 bases, with 13 bases left in between.

This clonotype was seen only once. V gene TRBV6-5 combines with J gene TRBJ1-1; possibly TRBD1 for D (6 bases). Deletions cut 7 bases from V and 6 bases from J, with 15 bases between. Germline V gene data show CDR1 as MNHEY and CDR2 as SVGAGI. The CDR3 spans 13 residues. CDR3: CASMTGGLSEAFF. The CDR3 nucleotides are TGTGCCAGCATGACGGGGGGGCTTTCTGAAGCTTTCTTT.

The chain is built from TRBV29-1 and TRBJ2-1, with D possibly matching TRBD1 (6 bases). The CDR3 runs 12 residues. The germline CDR1 and CDR2 sequences are SQVTM and ANQGSEA. V was clipped by 6 bases and J by 6 bases, with 12 bases between them. The DNA of the CDR3 is TGCAGCGTAGCATTAGGGGGCAATGAGCAGTTCTTC. This codes for CSVALGGNEQFF.

The V gene is TRBV14, the J gene TRBJ2-5; the D is unclear. CDR1 SGHDN and CDR2 FVKESK come from the germline V gene. The CDR3 loop spans 15 amino acids. The V end was cut by 3 bases, the J end by 5 bases, with 16 bases between. CDR3 in DNA: TGTGCCAGCAGCCAGTCGGCAGCGTTTAAGGAGACCCAGTACTTC. Protein sequence: CASSQSAAFKETQYF.

The chain joins TRBV6-4 to TRBJ2-1, with 9 positions matching TRBD2. Germline lookup yields CDR1 MRHNA and CDR2 SNTAGT. V shed 0 bases and J 3 bases; nucleotides not matched to a gene: 6. The CDR3 is made up of 17 amino acids. CDR3: CASSDSPAGGGYNEQFF. CDR3 sequence (DNA): TGTGCCAGCAGTGACTCCCCCGCGGGAGGGGGCTACAATGAGCAGTTCTTC.

This chain connects TRBV27 to TRBJ2-7; 13 positions agree with TRBD2. Germline-derived CDR1 and CDR2 are MNHEY and SMNVEV (reference sequence). Germline trimming cut 5 bases from V and 5 bases from J; bases unmatched to any gene: 18. CDR3 size: 19 residues. This CDR3 reads CASSPLPPWTSGSFNEQYF. In nucleotides, the CDR3 is TGTGCCAGCAGTCCCCTCCCCCCCTGGACTAGCGGGAGTTTCAACGAGCAGTACTTC.

The V gene is TRBV2, the J gene TRBJ1-1; TRBD1 agrees at 8 bases. The V gene end was trimmed by 6 bases and the J gene end by 5 bases; junction bases not matched to a gene: 8. The CDR3 runs 14 residues. The germline CDR1 and CDR2 sequences are SNHLY and FYNNEI. CDR3 sequence: CASSPQGAKTEAFF. As DNA, the CDR3 is TGTGCCAGCAGCCCCCAGGGGGCGAAAACTGAAGCTTTCTTT.

This chain links TRBV27 with TRBJ1-2; TRBD1 matches 9 bases. Germline V gives CDR1 MNHEY, CDR2 SMNVEV (reference sequence). The length of the CDR3 is 15 residues. With V trimmed by 5 bases and J by 4 bases, 8 bases remained unmatched. The CDR3 DNA reads as TGTGCCAGCAGTCCACGGACAGGGGTGGGCTATGGCTACACCTTC. It translates to CASSPRTGVGYGYTF.

This clonotype occurred once. The V and J genes are TRBV6-2 or TRBV6-3 and TRBJ1-2; D ambiguous. CDR1 and CDR2 from the germline V gene are MNHEY and SVGEGT. The CDR3 sequence is 13 residues long. With 3 bases removed from V and 3 bases from J, the gap between germline ends came to 8 bases. The CDR3 bases are TGTGCCAGCAGTTATCAGCCACACTATGGCTACACCTTC. Translated, it gives CASSYQPHYGYTF.

V gene TRBV19 combines with J gene TRBJ2-7; D unresolved. CDR1 LNHDA and CDR2 SQIVND come from the germline V gene (reference sequence). The CDR3 spans 12 residues. V was clipped by 7 bases and J by 4 bases, with 11 bases between them. The CDR3 loop is CASNQVGYEQYF. CDR3 nucleotide sequence: TGTGCCAGTAACCAAGTTGGGTACGAGCAGTACTTC.

The rearrangement joins TRBV9 to TRBJ1-1; TRBD1 might be the D (5 bases). Trimming stripped 0 bases from V and 6 bases from J, with 12 bases between. From germline, CDR1 is SGDLS and CDR2 YYNGEE. The CDR3 totals 14 residues. For the CDR3, the DNA is TGTGCCAGCAGCGTAGAGGGGATTTACGCTGAAGCTTTCTTT. Protein product: CASSVEGIYAEAFF.

J is TRBJ1-4 and V is TRBV27; TRBD1 agrees at 8 bases. Germline V gene data show CDR1 as MNHEY and CDR2 as SMNVEV (reference sequence). This CDR3 comprises 16 residues. V dropped 5 bases and J dropped 8; count of bases not matched to a gene: 13. CDR3 DNA: TGTGCCAGCAGTCCGAATGGACAGGGAGGTGGGGAAAAACTGTTTTTT. This codes for CASSPNGQGGGEKLFF.

The J gene is TRBJ2-1, the V gene TRBV4-1, with TRBD2 matching 8 bases. After removal of 1 base from V and 4 bases from J, the junction contained 6 bases not matched to a gene. The CDR3 covers 16 residues. Germline V gene sequence: CDR1 MGHRA, CDR2 YSYEKL. In DNA form, the CDR3 reads TGCGCCAGCAGCCAAGGAGCGGGGGCCTTATACAATGAGCAGTTCTTC. Its protein is CASSQGAGALYNEQFF.

The gene calls are TRBV28 and TRBJ2-7; 8 bases line up with TRBD1. This CDR3 is built from 14 residues. Germline CDR1 reads MDHEN; CDR2 reads SYDVKM. Trimming removed 7 bases from V and 0 bases from J; junction bases left unmatched: 5. Written as DNA, the CDR3 is TGTGCCAGCAATGGACAGGGTCTCTCCTACGAGCAGTACTTC. Protein: CASNGQGLSYEQYF. The variable domain in full, with the rest retrieved from reference TRBV28 and TRBJ2-7, is DVKVTQSSRYLVKRTGEKVFLECVQDMDHENMFWYRQDPGLGLRLIYFSYDVKMKEKGDIPEGYSVSREKKERFSLILESASTNQTSMYLCASNGQGLSYEQYFGPGTRLTVT.

V usage is TRBV19 and J usage is TRBJ1-2; unclear D gene. Deletions cut 3 bases from V and 3 bases from J, with 14 bases between. The length of the CDR3 is 15 residues. In germline, CDR1 is LNHDA, CDR2 SQIVND (reference sequence). The CDR3 region has the DNA TGTGCCAGTAGTATCGGTTCCGGGCTGGACTATGGCTACACCTTC. Encoded protein: CASSIGSGLDYGYTF.